Shown below are 32 T cell receptor beta chains from a single sample sequenced in a study of identical twins. TCRdb independently ran MiXCR on the 5' RACE reads; one entry per CDR3 protein. The table records over 550,000 distinct CDR3 sequences, just over 7% of them present only once. The same specimen was also included in a second study, on yellow fever vaccine responses in identical twins.

The sequencing input was PBMCs. The receptors were sampled from a woman younger than 35 in good health.

This clonotype was seen a handful of times. This sequence joins TRBV20-1 and TRBJ1-5; D is undetermined. There are 12 residues in the CDR3. V lost 5 bases and J 9 bases, leaving 14 bases between the germline ends. CDR1 is DFQATT and CDR2 is SNEGSKA in the germline V gene (reference sequence). CDR3 loop: CSALDRKGPQHF. The CDR3 region has the DNA TGCAGTGCTCTGGACCGTAAGGGGCCCCAGCATTTT.

This clonotype has just a few counts. This chain uses TRBV4-2 with TRBJ2-5, with D possibly being TRBD1 (6 bases). This CDR3 region has 18 residues. V shed 2 bases and J shed 0 bases, with 19 bases lying between them. Germline V lookup: CDR1 LGHNA, CDR2 YNFKEQ. CDR3 residues: CASSQHGWDTQYQETQYF. The CDR3 nucleotides are TGTGCCAGCAGCCAACACGGCTGGGACACTCAGTACCAAGAGACCCAGTACTTC.

The DNA of the CDR3 is TGTGCCAGCAGCTTCCGGACCTACGAGCAGTACTTC. It codes for CASSFRTYEQYF. V is TRBV7-9 and J is TRBJ2-7, with D unresolved. The V end was cut by 3 bases, the J end by 2 bases, with 5 bases between. CDR1 SEHNR and CDR2 FQNEAQ come from the germline V gene (reference sequence). The CDR3 consists of 12 residues. Filled out from reference TRBV7-9 and TRBJ2-7, the complete variable domain reads DTGVSQNPRHKITKRGQNVTFRCDPISEHNRLYWYRQTLGQGPEFLTYFQNEAQLEKSRLLSDRFSAERPKGSFSTLEIQRTEQGDSAMYLCASSFRTYEQYFGPGTRLTVT.

This clonotype was observed many times. The chain employs TRBV28 and TRBJ2-1, with TRBD2 matching 13 bases. Unmatched junction bases numbered 5, after V lost 5 bases and J lost 7 bases. Germline assignment: CDR1 MDHEN and CDR2 SYDVKM. The CDR3 is 15 amino acids. CDR3 nucleotides: TGTGCCAGCAGTCGCGGGACTAGCGGGAAGAATGAGCAGTTCTTC. It codes for CASSRGTSGKNEQFF.

This clonotype was seen a single time. The chain combines TRBV12-3 or TRBV12-4 with TRBJ2-4, with D hard to call. The CDR3 has 13 amino acids. V was pared by 5 bases and J by 10 bases, with 15 bases between. CDR3 protein: CASSPPGDGIQYF. The DNA of the CDR3 is TGTGCCAGCAGTCCCCCCGGAGATGGAATTCAGTACTTC.

The chain combines TRBV6-5 with TRBJ1-2; 10 positions agree with TRBD1. With V trimmed by 4 bases and J by 8 bases, 7 bases remained unmatched. Germline V gene data show CDR1 as MNHEY and CDR2 as SVGAGI. This CDR3 spans 14 amino acids. The chain's CDR3 is CASSSPGQGLGYTF. In nucleotides, the CDR3 is TGTGCCAGCAGTTCTCCGGGACAGGGGCTCGGCTACACCTTC.

The table lists this clonotype with many counts. The CDR3 nucleotides read TGCGCCAGCAGCCAAAGAGGGGACGAGCAGTTCTTC. This gives the protein CASSQRGDEQFF. The gene calls are TRBV4-1 and TRBJ2-1; D is possibly TRBD1 or TRBD2 (5 bases each). This CDR3 has 12 residues. V shed 2 bases and J shed 10 bases, with 9 bases lying between them. Germline values: CDR1 MGHRA, CDR2 YSYEKL.

At least ten counts were recorded for this clonotype. The chain has TRBV27 and TRBJ2-2, with 7 nucleotides matching TRBD2. Germline values: CDR1 MNHEY, CDR2 SMNVEV (reference sequence). Trimming removed 4 bases from V and 5 bases from J; junction bases left unmatched: 1. The CDR3 totals 13 residues. CDR3 protein: CASSWGGTGELFF. CDR3 coding DNA: TGTGCCAGCAGTTGGGGGGGTACCGGGGAGCTGTTTTTT.

The gene calls are TRBV11-3 and TRBJ2-1; 7 positions agree with TRBD1. J gave up 10 bases and V 7 bases, and 7 bases lay outside the gene matches. The CDR3 has 12 residues. Germline-derived CDR1 and CDR2 are SGHNT and YENEEA. The CDR3 reads CASTRRDSEQFF. CDR3 bases: TGTGCCAGCACCCGTCGGGACAGCGAGCAGTTCTTC.

This clonotype was picked up a small number of times. This chain uses TRBV12-3 or TRBV12-4 with TRBJ2-2; D ambiguous. The germline V and J ends were trimmed by 3 bases and 7 bases, with 9 bases remaining between them. The CDR3 spans 13 residues. CDR3 amino acids: CASSFQVIGELFF. The CDR3 nucleotides are TGTGCCAGCAGTTTTCAGGTTATCGGGGAGCTGTTTTTT.

This clonotype was recorded many times. The rearrangement uses TRBV10-3 and TRBJ2-3; D not resolved. V was trimmed by 2 bases and J by 4 bases, leaving 16 bases between them. Germline V gene lookup returns CDR1 ENHRY and CDR2 SYGVKD. The CDR3 has 16 amino acids. The DNA for the CDR3 is TGTGCCATCAGTGAGAGTGCCACTTCCGACGCAGATACGCAGTATTTT. As protein: CAISESATSDADTQYF.

A few counts support this clonotype. The genes are TRBV5-1 and TRBJ1-1, with D hard to call. Germline CDR1 SGHRS, CDR2 YFSETQ. V was trimmed by 0 bases and J by 1 base, leaving 7 bases between them. The CDR3 covers 14 residues. The CDR3 DNA follows: TGCGCCAGCAGCTTGGTGTTCAGGAACACTGAAGCTTTCTTT. Its translation is CASSLVFRNTEAFF.

Concerning this clonotype: One end of the junction does not line up with germline, which may come from a read error. V usage is TRBV12-3 or TRBV12-4 and J usage is TRBJ2-3; 9 bases map to TRBD1. The CDR3 is made up of 18 amino acids. CDR3 sequence reads: CTSSLSVVTGGFADTQYF. CDR3 bases: TGTACCAGCAGTTTAAGTGTAGTTACAGGGGGCTTCGCAGATACGCAGTATTTT.

This chain connects TRBV20-1 to TRBJ2-3; TRBD2 agrees at 13 bases. The CDR3 contains 12 residues. Germline V gene sequence: CDR1 DFQATT, CDR2 SNEGSKA (reference sequence). The J segment lost 10 bases and the V segment lost 6 bases, leaving 4 bases of the junction unmatched. DNA of the CDR3: TGCAGTGCCCGGACTAGCGGGGGCTCGCAGTATTTT. This gives the protein CSARTSGGSQYF.

This clonotype turned up a few times. The genes are TRBV5-1 and TRBJ2-1; 14 bases are shared with TRBD2. The V and J ends lost 0 bases and 6 bases, in that order; junction bases with no gene match: 8. The germline gives CDR1 SGHRS, CDR2 YFSETQ. The CDR3 has 18 residues. CDR3 nucleotide sequence: TGCGCCAGCAGCTTGGGACGTCCCGGGACTAGCGGGAGCAATGAGCAGTTCTTC. Its translation: CASSLGRPGTSGSNEQFF.

The CDR3 sequence is CASSLWTRSGANVLTF. In DNA form, the CDR3 reads TGTGCCAGCAGCCTGTGGACACGCTCTGGGGCCAACGTCCTGACTTTC. This rearrangement joins TRBV14 to TRBJ2-6, with a weak D call TRBD1 (5 bases). Deletions cut 4 bases from V and 0 bases from J, with 10 bases between. This CDR3 region has 16 residues. Per germline, CDR1 SGHDN and CDR2 FVKESK. The whole variable domain, remainder taken from reference TRBV14 and TRBJ2-6, is EAGVTQFPSHSVIEKGQTVTLRCDPISGHDNLYWYRRVMGKEIKFLLHFVKESKQDESGMPNNRFLAERTGGTYSTLKVQPAELEDSGVYFCASSLWTRSGANVLTFGAGSRLTVL.

This clonotype was seen only a few times. The CDR3 reads CASSVGEGTYGYTF. CDR3 nucleotide sequence: TGTGCCAGCAGCGTAGGAGAGGGTACCTATGGCTACACCTTC. The chain joins TRBV9 to TRBJ1-2; no reliable D call. The germline CDR1 and CDR2 sequences are SGDLS and YYNGEE. The germline V and J ends were trimmed by 0 bases and 4 bases, with 10 bases remaining between them. The CDR3 is 14 residues long.

The chain couples TRBV27 to TRBJ1-1; a weak D match, TRBD1 (6 bases). This CDR3 has 17 residues. Germline CDR1 and CDR2: MNHEY and SMNVEV (reference sequence). V lost 2 bases to trimming and J lost 0 bases, with 16 bases between them. DNA for the CDR3: TGTGCCAGCAGTTTAACCCCACCGGGACACCTGAACACTGAAGCTTTCTTT. It yields the protein CASSLTPPGHLNTEAFF.

The sample holds a few counts of this clonotype. The J gene is TRBJ2-5, the V gene TRBV7-2; 8 bases fit TRBD1. J gave up 0 bases and V 3 bases, and 9 bases lay outside the gene matches. Germline CDR1 and CDR2: SGHTA and FQGNSA. This CDR3 comprises 17 residues. CDR3 protein: CASSFGAGGPYQETQYF. DNA for the CDR3: TGTGCCAGCAGCTTTGGCGCAGGGGGCCCGTACCAAGAGACCCAGTACTTC.

There are many counts of this clonotype. The chain is built from TRBV2 and TRBJ1-1; D is unresolved. Germline values: CDR1 SNHLY, CDR2 FYNNEI. The CDR3 extends over 13 amino acids. V shed 3 bases and J shed 4 bases, with 9 bases lying between them. CDR3 nucleotide sequence: TGTGCCAGCAGTGACCAAGGACTCACTGAAGCTTTCTTT. Translation: CASSDQGLTEAFF. Full variable domain (rest looked up from reference TRBV2 and TRBJ1-1): EPEVTQTPSHQVTQMGQEVILRCVPISNHLYFYWYRQILGQKVEFLVSFYNNEISEKSEIFDDQFSVERPDGSNFTLKIRSTKLEDSAMYFCASSDQGLTEAFFGQGTRLTVV.

This clonotype appeared many times. This chain links TRBV29-1 with TRBJ2-1; the match to TRBD2 covers 12 bases. Germline values: CDR1 SQVTM, CDR2 ANQGSEA. The V and J ends lost 5 bases and 0 bases, in that order; junction bases with no gene match: 2. The CDR3 contains 15 residues. The chain's CDR3 is CSVPSGRASYNEQFF. In DNA, the CDR3 is TGCAGCGTTCCTAGCGGGAGGGCCTCCTACAATGAGCAGTTCTTC.

This clonotype was observed a handful of times. The J gene is TRBJ1-6, the V gene TRBV3-1; a possible D gene is TRBD1 (6 bases). This CDR3 spans 16 amino acids. Trimming took off 1 base at V and 6 bases at J, with 13 bases between the two ends. Germline V CDR1 and CDR2: LGHDT, YNNKEL (reference sequence). CDR3 residues: CASSQAPDSTNSPLHF. CDR3 DNA sequence: TGTGCCAGCAGCCAAGCCCCGGACAGTACTAATTCACCCCTCCACTTT.

In this sample, this clonotype turned up many times. This chain links TRBV20-1 with TRBJ2-2; 8 nucleotides align to TRBD2. J gave up 3 bases and V 5 bases, and 11 bases lay outside the gene matches. Germline V gene lookup returns CDR1 DFQATT and CDR2 SNEGSKA (reference sequence). The CDR3 covers 16 residues. In DNA, the CDR3 is TGCAGTGCTTCCCATAGCGGGAAGGCGGACACCGGGGAGCTGTTTTTT. This encodes CSASHSGKADTGELFF.

The V gene is TRBV5-1, the J gene TRBJ2-5, with 7 bases fitting TRBD2. Germline loops: CDR1 SGHRS, CDR2 YFSETQ. Trimming removed 2 bases from V and 0 bases from J; junction bases left unmatched: 4. The length of the CDR3 is 15 residues. The CDR3 sequence: CASSFGGDDQETQYF. The CDR3 DNA is TGCGCCAGCAGCTTTGGGGGGGACGACCAAGAGACCCAGTACTTC.

This clonotype has a count of ten or more. The gene calls are TRBV6-1 and TRBJ1-2; 9 nucleotides agree with TRBD1. The CDR3 covers 14 residues. CDR1 and CDR2 (germline): MNHNS, SASEGT. V trimming: 5 bases; J trimming: 4 bases; junction bases outside the gene matches: 5. The CDR3 reads CASSPTGGRYGYTF. In nucleotides, the CDR3 is TGTGCCAGCAGTCCTACAGGGGGCCGCTATGGCTACACCTTC.

The sample holds many counts of this clonotype. The CDR3 DNA reads as TGCGCCAGCAGTTCGGGGAGTAATCTCGGCGAGCAGTACTTC. Its protein is CASSSGSNLGEQYF. The chain combines TRBV5-1 with TRBJ2-7; weak D call: TRBD2 (5 bases). Germline V CDR1 and CDR2: SGHRS, YFSETQ. With 5 bases removed from V and 6 bases from J, the gap between germline ends came to 18 bases. The CDR3 has 14 amino acids.

This rearrangement joins TRBV12-3 or TRBV12-4 to TRBJ2-1, with TRBD1 as a possible D gene (5 bases). With 1 base removed from V and 8 bases from J, the gap between germline ends came to 9 bases. The CDR3 sequence is 13 residues long. The CDR3: CASSLDQGHEQFF. The CDR3 DNA reads as TGTGCCAGCAGTTTAGATCAGGGCCATGAGCAGTTCTTC.

Many counts were recorded for this clonotype. The chain joins TRBV20-1 to TRBJ1-2, with no clear D. The CDR3 sequence is 13 residues long. V was cut by 1 base and J by 4 bases, with 10 bases left in between. Looked up from germline, CDR1 is DFQATT and CDR2 is SNEGSKA (reference sequence). The CDR3 loop is CSARVEGVYGYTF. In DNA, the CDR3 is TGCAGTGCTAGAGTGGAGGGAGTCTATGGCTACACCTTC.

The chain couples TRBV24-1 to TRBJ2-7; 8 bases agree with TRBD1. This CDR3 comprises 13 residues. V shed 5 bases, J shed 5 bases, and the junction held 4 bases outside the gene matches. Germline lookup yields CDR1 KGHDR and CDR2 SFDVKD. In nucleotides, the CDR3 is TGTGCCACCAGTGCGCAGGGGGCGCACGAGCAGTACTTC. Amino acid sequence: CATSAQGAHEQYF.

This chain joins TRBV29-1 and TRBJ1-2, with a weak D call TRBD1 (5 bases). From germline, CDR1 is SQVTM and CDR2 ANQGSEA. This CDR3 has 14 residues. Trimming took 6 bases from V and 0 from J, leaving 14 bases between them. In DNA, the CDR3 is TGCAGCGTGGGGGACGGAACAACTAACTATGGCTACACCTTC. Protein product: CSVGDGTTNYGYTF.

This clonotype was counted between two and nine times. V gene TRBV7-9 combines with J gene TRBJ2-7, with 9 positions matching TRBD1. Unmatched junction bases numbered 10, after V lost 5 bases and J lost 5 bases. This CDR3 spans 15 amino acids. Per the germline V gene, CDR1 is SEHNR and CDR2 is FQNEAQ (reference sequence). The CDR3 loop reads CASSQGGTGLDEQYV. The CDR3 DNA reads as TGTGCCAGCAGCCAGGGTGGGACAGGGTTAGACGAGCAGTACGTC.

V and J are TRBV4-1 and TRBJ2-3, with 7 nucleotides matching TRBD2. The V and J ends lost 4 bases and 4 bases, in that order; junction bases with no gene match: 11. This CDR3 has 16 residues. Per the germline V gene, CDR1 is MGHRA and CDR2 is YSYEKL. The CDR3 bases are TGCGCCAGCAGCCGGGGTTCGTTGGGGGGGGCAGATACGCAGTATTTT. This sequence encodes CASSRGSLGGADTQYF.